Following are 14 T cell receptor beta chains from one sample sequenced in a study of shared clonotypes between healthy human individuals. Sequenced by immunoSEQ multiplex PCR; TCRdb stores in-frame clones only, minus some. The sample holds 450,000 to 500,000 clones; over 70% are singletons and the top ten take approximately 11%. What was sequenced was PBMCs. The origin of the receptors is a woman between 35 and 50 years old in good health. Some clones in this sample may be carry-over from other donors' samples.

The genes are TRBV30 and TRBJ1-2; D is unclear. Looked up from germline, CDR1 is GTSNPN and CDR2 is SVGIG (reference sequence). CDR3 length equals 14 residues. Trimming removed 0 bases at V and 0 bases at J, with 8 bases between. The CDR3 DNA sequence: TGTGCCTGGAGTGTACTGGGAGCTAACTATGGCTACACCTTC. Translated, it gives CAWSVLGANYGYTF.

The chain combines TRBV28 with TRBJ2-7; D is unresolved. This CDR3 contains 14 residues. The V and J ends lost 3 bases and 2 bases respectively, with 11 bases between them. Germline V gene lookup returns CDR1 MDHEN and CDR2 SYDVKM. The CDR3 loop is CASSLVVPPYEQYF. CDR3 DNA sequence: TGTGCCAGCAGTTTGGTAGTCCCCCCCTACGAGCAGTACTTC.

The rearrangement uses TRBV19 and TRBJ2-6; D possibly uses TRBD1 or TRBD2 (5 bases each). The CDR3 consists of 14 residues. CDR1 is LNHDA and CDR2 is SQIVND in the germline V gene (reference sequence). V lost 9 bases and J 10 bases, leaving 19 bases between the germline ends. The CDR3 DNA reads as TGTGCCAGCAAAACCGGGACGGCAGAGAACGTCCTGACTTTC. Translating it yields CASKTGTAENVLTF.

The chain links TRBV7-3 to TRBJ1-1; maybe TRBD1 (5 bases). This CDR3 spans 14 amino acids. In germline, CDR1 is SGHTA, CDR2 FQGTGA. V lost 4 bases to trimming and J lost 6 bases, with 15 bases between them. The CDR3 coding sequence is TGTGCCAGCAGCTCGGGACTCCGCTTGCCTGAAGCTTTCTTT. As protein: CASSSGLRLPEAFF.

This clone was counted once. V and J are TRBV30 and TRBJ1-5; 11 nucleotides match TRBD1. Germline V lookup: CDR1 GTSNPN, CDR2 SVGIG (reference sequence). The CDR3 is 14 amino acids. V gave up 5 bases and J gave up 6 bases; unmatched junction bases: 6. This chain's CDR3 is CAWGTGGAGQPQHF. The CDR3 DNA reads TGTGCCTGGGGGACAGGGGGTGCGGGTCAGCCCCAGCATTTT.

The V and J genes are TRBV27 and TRBJ1-5; D unresolved. Trimming shortened V by 1 base and J by 5 bases, and 15 bases separated the two germline ends. Germline-derived CDR1 and CDR2 are MNHEY and SMNVEV (reference sequence). The CDR3 has 16 amino acids. The CDR3 is CASSLYPSGNDQPQHF. CDR3 DNA sequence: TGTGCCAGCAGTTTATACCCATCAGGTAACGATCAGCCCCAGCATTTT.

This clone has just a few counts. The chain has TRBV7-2 and TRBJ2-5; 10 nucleotides agree with TRBD2. The CDR3 has 16 residues. J lost 5 bases, V lost 2 bases, and 8 bases had no gene match. The germline V gene has CDR1 SGHTA and CDR2 FQGNSA. The CDR3 spells CASSLPSGSLVETQYF. For the CDR3, the DNA is TGTGCCAGCAGCTTACCTAGCGGGAGCTTAGTGGAGACCCAGTACTTC. The full variable domain, in which reference TRBV7-2 and TRBJ2-5 provide the parts outside the CDR3, is GAGVSQSPSNKVTEKGKDVELRCDPISGHTALYWYRQSLGQGLEFLIYFQGNSAPDKSGLPSDRFSAERTGGSVSTLTIQRTQQEDSAVYLCASSLPSGSLVETQYFGPGTRLLVL.

In its sample, this clone was seen once. V usage is TRBV7-3 and J usage is TRBJ2-7, with TRBD2 identical over 7 bases. CDR1 and CDR2 (germline): SGHTA, FQGTGA. The CDR3 length is 13 residues. Trimming cost V 5 bases and J 5 bases; bases outside gene matches: 6. The CDR3 loop is CASSPGRVHEQYF. CDR3 bases: TGTGCCAGCAGCCCGGGGAGGGTCCACGAGCAGTACTTC.

V and J are TRBV5-5 and TRBJ1-4, with TRBD1 as a possible D gene (5 bases). V was clipped by 0 bases and J by 8 bases, with 14 bases between them. The CDR3 totals 15 residues. CDR1 and CDR2 from the germline V gene are SGHKS and YYEKEE (reference sequence). The CDR3 protein is CASSLVQGFWEKLFF. In DNA, the CDR3 is TGTGCCAGCAGCTTGGTTCAGGGCTTTTGGGAAAAACTGTTTTTT.

The rearrangement joins TRBV9 to TRBJ2-1; TRBD2 matches 7 bases. The V segment lost 4 bases and the J segment 4 bases; nucleotides outside the gene matches: 20. The CDR3 is 19 residues long. Germline V CDR1 and CDR2: SGDLS, YYNGEE. The CDR3 loop is CASSISSGDYGGIYNEQFF. For the CDR3, the DNA is TGTGCCAGCAGCATCTCCTCTGGGGACTACGGGGGAATTTACAATGAGCAGTTCTTC.

This clone was detected only a few times. This chain links TRBV11-3 with TRBJ2-1; 9 bases agree with TRBD2. The CDR3 is made up of 16 amino acids. With V trimmed by 1 base and J by 8 bases, 9 bases remained unmatched. Germline CDR1 SGHNT, CDR2 YENEEA. The CDR3 DNA is TGTGCCAGCAGCTTAGGTGCTAGCGGGACGGACGATGAGCAGTTCTTC. Translated: CASSLGASGTDDEQFF.

The chain has TRBV10-3 and TRBJ2-1, with 8 bases fitting TRBD2. The germline V gene encodes CDR1 ENHRY and CDR2 SYGVKD. V trimming: 5 bases; J trimming: 6 bases; junction bases outside the gene matches: 12. The CDR3 extends over 16 amino acids. The CDR3 region has the DNA TGTGCCATCAGTTTCTCGGGAGGGTCTCTTCTCAATGAGCAGTTCTTC. Residues: CAISFSGGSLLNEQFF.

There are a few counts of this clone. It differs at one base from a far larger clone, so likely a read error. In the same sample, other DNA sequences code for this CDR3. V and J are TRBV7-9 and TRBJ2-2, with D uncertain. Germline CDR1 is SEHNR and CDR2 is FQNEAQ (reference sequence). The V end lost 5 bases, the J end lost 8 bases, and 12 bases lay between the germline ends. This CDR3 is 13 amino acids long. The CDR3 coding sequence is TGTGCCAGCAGCGCCACAGTGACAGGGGAGCTGTTTTTT. Amino acids: CASSATVTGELFF.

This clone has a single count. A far larger clone is one nucleotide away, so this likely arose from a read error. The V gene is TRBV7-3, the J gene TRBJ2-5, with D possibly called TRBD1 or TRBD2 (5 bases each). The CDR3 loop spans 13 amino acids. Between the trimmed V and J ends, which lost 5 bases and 4 bases, there was a span of 11 bases. The germline gives CDR1 SGHTA, CDR2 FQGTGA. The DNA for the CDR3 is TGTGCCAGCAGCCCCCGGGGCAGAGAGACCCAGTACTTC. This gives the protein CASSPRGRETQYF.